The present TCR beta chain was sequenced within a study of shared clonotypes between healthy human individuals. Notes on the study in general: Unshared clonotypes carried lower generation probabilities than those common to all four donors.

About this clone itself: What it binds is not known.

The data were produced by immunoSEQ multiplex PCR, yet TCRdb's version contains in-frame clones alone and is incomplete. The sample lists over 700,000 clones; 55% to 80% were seen once. The germline V and J ends were trimmed by 6 bases and 11 bases, with 16 bases remaining between them. The germline V gene has CDR1 SNHLY and CDR2 FYNNEI. The CDR3 has 13 amino acids. The sequence was collected from a woman aged 30 to 39 in good health. The chain is built from TRBV2 and TRBJ1-4; D gene unclear. The sample taken for sequencing was memory CD4+ T cells sorted from blood. The subset here: CD45RA-negative fraction. CDR3: CASRLAPEGKLFF. Written as DNA, the CDR3 is TGTGCCAGCAGGCTGGCTCCCGAGGGCAAACTGTTTTTT.